Presented here are 16 T cell receptor beta chains from one specimen sequenced in a study of cytomegalovirus exposure and HLA in healthy donors. PCR involved 60 Vbeta and 13 Jbeta primers. The protocol was immunoSEQ multiplex PCR, while the TCRdb copy is restricted to in-frame clones and leaves out a portion. This table has some 84,000 clones, around three fifths appearing once. The material sequenced was PBMCs. These receptors came from a woman aged 40 to 50 in good health and CMV-seropositive.

The V call is TRBV5-4, the J call TRBJ2-7; 12 bases match TRBD2. The germline CDR1 and CDR2 sequences are SGHNT and YYREEE (reference sequence). V shed 4 bases and J 6 bases; nucleotides not matched to a gene: 11. The CDR3 spans 16 residues. The CDR3 spells CASSRAGTSGPLEQYF. CDR3 coding DNA: TGTGCCAGCAGCCGGGCCGGGACTAGCGGGCCGCTCGAGCAGTACTTC. Using reference TRBV5-4 and TRBJ2-7 for the parts outside the CDR3, the full variable domain is ETGVTQSPTHLIKTRGQQVTLRCSSQSGHNTVSWYQQALGQGPQFIFQYYREEENGRGNFPPRFSGLQFPNYSSELNVNALELDDSALYLCASSRAGTSGPLEQYFGPGTRLTVT.

In this sample, this clone turned up once. The V call is TRBV19, the J call TRBJ1-1; D is ambiguous. This CDR3 spans 17 amino acids. Germline-derived CDR1 and CDR2 are LNHDA and SQIVND (reference sequence). The V end lost 0 bases, the J end lost 0 bases, and 14 bases lay between the germline ends. CDR3 DNA sequence: TGTGCCAGTAGTATAGAAAGCATACAGATCATGAACACTGAAGCTTTCTTT. The encoded protein is CASSIESIQIMNTEAFF.

The rearrangement uses TRBV18 and TRBJ2-4; D gene unclear. The germline V gene encodes CDR1 KGHSH and CDR2 LQKENI. Trimming shortened V by 0 bases and J by 4 bases, and 16 bases separated the two germline ends. This CDR3 region has 17 residues. The CDR3 DNA sequence: TGTGCCAGCTCACCACCGTGGCAGTACAACCAAAAAAACATTCAGTACTTC. Its protein is CASSPPWQYNQKNIQYF.

The chain joins TRBV18 to TRBJ1-1, with TRBD1 as a possible D gene (5 bases). Trimming stripped 0 bases from V and 4 bases from J, with 15 bases between. Germline V gene sequence: CDR1 KGHSH, CDR2 LQKENI. CDR3 length equals 16 residues. CDR3 amino acids: CASSPPRQSLGTEAFF. CDR3 nucleotide sequence: TGTGCCAGCTCACCACCGAGACAGTCGCTTGGCACTGAAGCTTTCTTT.

This clone was seen just once. V and J are TRBV5-1 and TRBJ2-5; 10 positions match TRBD2. V lost 0 bases to trimming and J lost 1 base; unmatched junction nucleotides: 6. CDR1 SGHRS and CDR2 YFSETQ come from the germline V gene. The CDR3 consists of 17 residues. The CDR3 DNA is TGCGCCAGCAGCTTGGCCGTAGGACTAGCGGTCCAAGAGACCCAGTACTTC. Translation gives CASSLAVGLAVQETQYF.

The rearrangement links TRBV28 to TRBJ1-2; the D is unclear. The CDR3 spans 17 residues. The germline gives CDR1 MDHEN, CDR2 SYDVKM. V lost 7 bases, J lost 0 bases, and 21 bases lay in between. The DNA of the CDR3 is TGTGCCAGCACAGGTTGGAATTTCCGGGGTACTAACTATGGCTACACCTTC. Translated: CASTGWNFRGTNYGYTF.

This chain connects TRBV30 to TRBJ2-2, with D maybe TRBD1 (5 bases). Germline V gene sequence: CDR1 GTSNPN, CDR2 SVGIG (reference sequence). CDR3 size: 12 residues. The CDR3 region is CAKQGTVGELFF. For the CDR3, the DNA is TGTGCAAAGCAGGGTACGGTCGGGGAGCTGTTTTTT.

This clone has more than one count but fewer than ten. The rearrangement joins TRBV11-2 to TRBJ2-7, with 14 bases aligning to TRBD2. V lost 5 bases and J lost 0; bases outside the gene matches: 0. Per germline, CDR1 SGHAT and CDR2 FQNNGV. The CDR3 has 15 amino acids. The CDR3 loop reads CASSGTSGSSYEQYF. CDR3 in DNA: TGTGCCAGCAGCGGGACTAGCGGGAGCTCCTACGAGCAGTACTTC. The complete variable domain, with remaining parts taken from reference TRBV11-2 and TRBJ2-7, reads EAGVAQSPRYKIIEKRQSVAFWCNPISGHATLYWYQQILGQGPKLLIQFQNNGVVDDSQLPKDRFSAERLKGVDSTLKIQPAKLEDSAVYLCASSGTSGSSYEQYFGPGTRLTVT.

This chain joins TRBV18 and TRBJ1-5; 8 bases agree with TRBD1. V shed 5 bases, J shed 4 bases, and the junction held 13 bases outside the gene matches. CDR3 length equals 17 residues. Germline CDR1 reads KGHSH; CDR2 reads LQKENI. Written as DNA, the CDR3 is TGTGCCAGCTCATCAAGCCGGGACAGGAGTACAAATCAGCCCCAGCATTTT. Translation: CASSSSRDRSTNQPQHF.

This clone was detected a few times. The rearrangement links TRBV7-2 to TRBJ2-1, with a tentative D call TRBD1 (6 bases). Germline CDR1 and CDR2: SGHTA and FQGNSA. The CDR3 is made up of 14 amino acids. The V end was cut by 5 bases, the J end by 9 bases, with 17 bases between. In DNA form, the CDR3 reads TGTGCCAGCAGCGCAGGGTCGTTCAGGGGTGAGCAGTTCTTC. It specifies CASSAGSFRGEQFF.

J is TRBJ2-1 and V is TRBV4-3; 11 bases match TRBD2. The CDR3 is 17 amino acids. Germline V gene data show CDR1 as LGHNA and CDR2 as YSLEER. J lost 9 bases, V lost 0 bases, and 10 bases had no gene match. For the CDR3, the DNA is TGCGCCAGCAGCCAAGAAACTAGCGGGAGTAGATCGGGTGAGCAGTTCTTC. Its translation: CASSQETSGSRSGEQFF.

This clone was picked up one time. The rearrangement links TRBV6-4 to TRBJ1-1, with D unresolved. The germline CDR1 and CDR2 sequences are MRHNA and SNTAGT. The CDR3 runs to 14 residues. V lost 4 bases and J 1 base, leaving 10 bases between the germline ends. The CDR3 bases are TGTGCCAGCAGTGCTGAGGGCTGGAACACTGAAGCTTTCTTT. Encoded protein: CASSAEGWNTEAFF.

V is TRBV27 and J is TRBJ1-5, with TRBD1 as a possible D gene (6 bases). Trimming stripped 0 bases from V and 6 bases from J, with 15 bases between. This CDR3 has 16 residues. Germline V gene lookup returns CDR1 MNHEY and CDR2 SMNVEV (reference sequence). In DNA form, the CDR3 reads TGTGCCAGCAGTTTATCGGGGGCAGGGGCCGGTCAGCCCCAGCATTTT. This gives the protein CASSLSGAGAGQPQHF.

This chain connects TRBV11-1 to TRBJ2-2, with 9 bases aligning to TRBD1. Losses at the gene ends were 5 bases for V and 5 bases for J; bases not matched to a gene: 12. The CDR3 extends over 17 amino acids. The germline gives CDR1 SGHAT, CDR2 FQDESV (reference sequence). For the CDR3, the DNA is TGTGCCAGCAGCCCACCCAGGGACAGGGCGTGGACCGGGGAGCTGTTTTTT. Amino acids: CASSPPRDRAWTGELFF.

The J gene is TRBJ2-2, the V gene TRBV4-3, with D perhaps matching TRBD2 (6 bases). CDR1 is LGHNA, CDR2 YSLEER, per germline. This CDR3 has 16 amino acids. V lost 0 bases to trimming and J lost 15 bases, with 23 bases between them. CDR3 nucleotides: TGCGCCAGCAGCCAAGACGGGCTAACTAGGGGAGGAATGATGTTTTTT. This encodes CASSQDGLTRGGMMFF.

Only one count was recorded for this clone. CDR3 region: CASSTPGLFYEQYF. CDR3 sequence (DNA): TGTGCCAGTAGTACTCCGGGACTCTTTTACGAGCAGTACTTC. This chain connects TRBV19 to TRBJ2-7; tentatively, D is TRBD2 (6 bases). Germline V gene sequence: CDR1 LNHDA, CDR2 SQIVND (reference sequence). The CDR3 loop spans 14 amino acids. Trimming removed 4 bases from V and 4 bases from J, with 14 bases in between.